Listed below are T cell receptor beta chains from one sample, sequenced in a study of blood T cells in healthy people across ages. Via MiXCR, TCRdb re-called the 5' RACE reads, giving one row per CDR3 protein. The sample yields a few hundred thousand distinct CDR3 sequences, about 55% seen once. The source material was blood. The receptors shown here come from a man aged 55 to 70 in good health. The CDR3 runs from the conserved cysteine through the conserved F or W. The order of the fields is D gene, J gene, V gene, CDR3 protein. The D gene is left open where the match is weak.

>TRBD2|TRBJ2-7|TRBV28
CATLPGTSGRYEQYF
>-|TRBJ2-3|TRBV27
CASSLKSLGVTDTQYF
>TRBD2|-|TRBV4-2
CASSGVGLAGLDEQYF
>TRBD2|TRBJ2-5|TRBV20-1
CSGWASGGGETQYF
>-|TRBJ1-5|TRBV28
CASSLAHGSNQPQHF
>TRBD2|TRBJ2-7|TRBV6-5
CASRKAPSGLSYEQYF
>TRBD2|TRBJ2-1|TRBV6-1
CASMIGGSYNEQFF
>TRBD2|TRBJ2-3|TRBV12-3/TRBV12-4
CASSRSGSEDTQYF
>-|TRBJ2-7|TRBV11-3
CASSPTVTGEQYF
>TRBD2|-|TRBV9
CASSARLASYEQYF
>TRBD2|TRBJ2-5|TRBV6-1
CASSEAGGSQETQYF
>-|TRBJ2-4|TRBV21-1
CASSKEGGGALAKNIQYF
>-|TRBJ1-5|TRBV20-1
CSARRGVQGSQPQHF
>-|TRBJ1-6|TRBV7-2
CASSLEGSGNSPLHF
>-|TRBJ2-1|TRBV9
CASSASDSSYNEQFF
>-|TRBJ1-5|TRBV12-3/TRBV12-4
CASSGQHNQPQHF
>-|TRBJ1-6|TRBV7-2
CASSPLTGGPSTLHF
>TRBD2|TRBJ2-3|TRBV12-3/TRBV12-4
CASSQTGLAEALGTDTQYF
>-|TRBJ2-1|TRBV18
CASSPGSGTGSGEQFF
>-|TRBJ2-1|TRBV4-1
CASSQVARTNEQFF
>-|TRBJ2-7|TRBV29-1
CSIVEGARPYEQYF
>TRBD2|TRBJ2-7|TRBV20-1
CSARLAGQNEQYF